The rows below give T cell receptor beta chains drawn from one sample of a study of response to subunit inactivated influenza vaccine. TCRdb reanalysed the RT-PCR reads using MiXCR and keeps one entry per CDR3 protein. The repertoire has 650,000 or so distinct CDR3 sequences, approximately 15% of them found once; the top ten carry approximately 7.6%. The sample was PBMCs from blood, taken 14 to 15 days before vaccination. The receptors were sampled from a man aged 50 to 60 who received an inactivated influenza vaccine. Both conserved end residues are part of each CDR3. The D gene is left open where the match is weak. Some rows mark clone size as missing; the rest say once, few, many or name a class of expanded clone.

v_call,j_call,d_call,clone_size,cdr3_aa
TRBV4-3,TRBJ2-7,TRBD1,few,CASSSSPGTGVEQYF
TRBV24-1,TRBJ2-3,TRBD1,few,CATRGGLRDTQYF
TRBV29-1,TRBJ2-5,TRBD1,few,CSVGRDSLGETQYF
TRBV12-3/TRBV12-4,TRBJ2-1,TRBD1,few,CASSPRDRGLDEQFF
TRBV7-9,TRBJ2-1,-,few,CASSLARGGMSEQFF
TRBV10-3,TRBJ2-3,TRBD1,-,CAISAGQGGTDTQYF
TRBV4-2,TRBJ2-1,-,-,CASSQEFLSEQFF
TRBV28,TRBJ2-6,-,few,CASSFGNRVSLGPGANVLTF
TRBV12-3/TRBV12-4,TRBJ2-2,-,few,CASTQATANTGELFF
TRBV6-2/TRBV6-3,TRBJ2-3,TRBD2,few,CASSRTSGIPDTQYF
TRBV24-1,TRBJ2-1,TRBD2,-,CATSRLAGESDEQFF
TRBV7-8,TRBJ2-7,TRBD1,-,CASSWTGEYYEQYF
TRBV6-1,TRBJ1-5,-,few,CASSLTASFNQPQHF
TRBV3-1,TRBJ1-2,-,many,CASSQVGVTF
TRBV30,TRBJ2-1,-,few,CAWSSQAGSEQFF
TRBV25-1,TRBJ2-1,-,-,CASSEFAGSYNEQFF
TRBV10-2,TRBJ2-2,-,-,CASSLFGGGANTGELFF
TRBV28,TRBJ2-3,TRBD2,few,CASRLAGVTDTQYF
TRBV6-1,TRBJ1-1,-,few,CASSDRPDTEAFF
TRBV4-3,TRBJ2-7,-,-,CASSSSGLSAYEQYF